What follows is one T cell receptor (beta chain) and its context. No cognate antigen has been identified for it. Compared with germline, one end of the junction differs, possibly owing to a read error. Amplification of TCR beta CDR3 regions was carried out from RNA transcripts. A first-round RT-PCR of the TCR CDR3 used the HTBI primer set with the Qiagen OneStep RT-PCR kit. The libraries were constructed in a second round of multiplex PCR and then size-selected and purified. Libraries were sequenced paired-end with 100 bp reads on an Illumina HiSeq2000. Processing in the source paper ran as follows. SOAPnuke was used to process the raw data, removing reads that contained adapters or uncalled bases, had a mean Phred below 15, or lacked an exact match to the constant primer or identifier. High-quality paired reads were merged using COPE v1.2.5, and each unique nucleotide sequence was defined as a clonotype. MiTCR v1.1 was used to align the clonotypes against IMGT TRBV, TRBD and TRBJ reference segments. The analysis was restricted to V-J combinations with a frequency above 0.0001, which together covered just over 98% of the repertoires. The TCS score was defined as the ratio of F50 (clonal expansion) to E x V (chaos), calculated using BLOSUM62-based TCRdist between CDR3 peptides within each V-J. Welch's t-statistics and random forest reduced 450 to 600 V-J features to about 12, which were used in a naive Bayes classifier (R e1071). The Morisita-Horn index was used to measure how similar the thyroid and blood repertoires were. TCRdb trimmed public reads at Q25 via fastp, called clones via MiXCR and kept in-frame beta chains. Entries that share a CDR3 protein sequence are merged under the most common genes and DNA. The V and J calls and clone size come from TCRdb's table, not from the authors' own analysis. Counted in this sample were roughly 570,000 distinct CDR3 sequences; about 43% of them appeared once. Clones ranked in the top ten supply around 8% of the sample.

This sample stems from a study of T cells in Graves' hyperthyroidism and ophthalmopathy (dated by TCRdb to between 2019 and 2020). About the full investigation: To identify distinguishing TCR V-J signatures, a discovery cohort of around 100 patients was used, comprising 43 with Graves' ophthalmopathy and 55 to 65 with stable Graves' hyperthyroidism. According to the paper, TCR Vbeta CDR3 sequencing was carried out on about 140 peripheral blood samples, which came from under 50 ophthalmopathy, under 85 hyperthyroidism and around 17 progressor patients. In addition, the study compared T-cell repertoires in thyroid tissue and in blood from 6 or 7 Graves' hyperthyroidism patients. The 100 discovery patients were randomly split 7:3 into training and test sets. After blood sampling, hyperthyroidism patients were treated with methimazole at a starting dose of 30 mg daily, and ophthalmopathy patients were treated with high-dose intravenous methylprednisolone. An independent validation cohort of under 20 hyperthyroidism patients and 17 patients who later progressed to ophthalmopathy tested prospective prediction of ophthalmopathy.

Results and caveats for the whole study, not just this receptor: In validation, progression to ophthalmopathy was predicted by the model with roughly 71% sensitivity and around 75% specificity, a median of roughly six months before onset. Most expanded thyroid clonotypes (frequency above 0.001) were also found in blood, which suggests that blood repertoires may mirror thyroid immune responses. No statistical method was used to set the sample size in advance, and investigators knew the group allocation. Ophthalmopathy was separated from stable hyperthyroidism by a 13 V-J signature model, with around 90% sensitivity and about 81% specificity obtained in cross-validation and 80%/75% obtained in testing.

Stable Graves' hyperthyroidism was defined as the absence of progression to ophthalmopathy over 18 months of follow-up. Hyperthyroidism patients were newly diagnosed, with disease duration under 2 months, and aged 18 to 65 years. The study excluded patients with uncontrolled infections, other autoimmune diseases, pregnancy or lactation. Diagnoses were established on the basis of clinical symptoms, serum thyroxine and TRAb, thyroid ultrasound, and orbital computed tomography. Trizol reagent was used to extract total RNA, and RNA quality was then checked on an Agilent 2100 Bioanalyzer. The CDR3 runs 16 amino acids, cysteine and phenylalanine included. Solely the CDR3 DNA is kept, with 48 bases framed from the first base. Based on the germline V gene, the CDR1 and CDR2 sequences are SNHLY and FYNNEI.

Sequencing input: peripheral blood or thyroid tissue (not recorded which). The rearranged segments are TRBV2 and TRBJ1-2, and TRBD1 aligns with 12 junction nucleotides. The source is a woman between 18 and 29 years old with Graves' hyperthyroidism. The DNA reads as follows: TGTGCCACCAGTGACCCGGGACAGGGGGCTGACTATGGCTACACCTTC. It encodes CATSDPGQGADYGYTF.